These 9 T cell receptor beta chains were sequenced from one sample in a study of radiation and T cells in renal cell carcinoma. Time point indicated: blood 4 weeks post-SBRT, at nephrectomy. Treatment denoted: 15 Gy SBRT to primary tumor, nephrectomy 4 weeks later. The data were produced by immunoSEQ multiplex PCR, yet TCRdb's version contains in-frame clones alone and is incomplete. The data contain tens of thousands of clones, roughly 80% of them singletons. The sample consisted of blood, taken from a patient whose treatment included radiotherapy and nephrectomy. The receptors were gathered from a man aged 60 to 75 with renal cell carcinoma.

The chain couples TRBV5-6 to TRBJ2-5; perhaps TRBD2 as D (5 bases). V lost 6 bases and J lost 5, with 11 bases in between. The CDR3 runs 12 residues. Germline values: CDR1 SGHDT, CDR2 YYEEEE. CDR3 nucleotide sequence: TGTGCCAGCATCGGAGGCGGGGAGACCCAGTACTTC. Translation: CASIGGGETQYF.

The chain recombines TRBV23-1 with TRBJ2-7; 7 positions match TRBD1. TRBV23-1 is filed as an ORF, its function uncertain. V shed 0 bases and J 7 bases; nucleotides not matched to a gene: 18. The CDR3 spans 18 residues. Here the CDR3 reads CASSQSGFFRDRAGEQYF. The CDR3 DNA reads TGCGCCAGCAGTCAATCGGGGTTTTTCCGAGACAGGGCTGGGGAGCAGTACTTC.

This chain links TRBV5-1 with TRBJ2-3, with TRBD2 matching 14 bases. With 4 bases clipped from V and 2 bases from J, the junction kept 3 bases outside the gene matches. CDR1 and CDR2 (germline): SGHRS, YFSETQ. CDR3 size: 16 residues. CDR3 DNA sequence: TGCGCCAGCAGCCTGGGACTAGCGGGAGTCACAGATACGCAGTATTTT. Amino acid sequence: CASSLGLAGVTDTQYF.

V gene TRBV4-3 combines with J gene TRBJ2-3; D is unclear. V lost 0 bases, J lost 4 bases, and 11 bases lay in between. The CDR3 has 15 residues. Germline-derived CDR1 and CDR2 are LGHNA and YSLEER. The CDR3 nucleotides read TGCGCCAGCAGCCAAGACCTTTGGGGTGCAGATACGCAGTATTTT. Its translation: CASSQDLWGADTQYF.

The V and J genes are TRBV7-2 and TRBJ2-6; D is ambiguous. V dropped 1 base and J dropped 4 bases, with 5 bases sitting between them. Per germline, CDR1 SGHTA and CDR2 FQGNSA. The CDR3 is 14 amino acids. The DNA of the CDR3 is TGTGCCAGCAGCTTAGTGGACGGGGCCAACGTCCTGACTTTC. Protein product: CASSLVDGANVLTF.

The chain couples TRBV5-1 to TRBJ2-4, with 8 bases aligning to TRBD1. Germline loops: CDR1 SGHRS, CDR2 YFSETQ. The CDR3 consists of 18 residues. V lost 1 base and J lost 7; bases outside the gene matches: 16. The CDR3 loop reads CASSLRDRFLSDSNIQYF. CDR3 DNA sequence: TGCGCCAGCAGCTTGAGGGACAGGTTCCTCAGCGACTCGAACATTCAGTACTTC.

This clone has only a few counts. The V call is TRBV15, the J call TRBJ2-7; D gene uncertain. Germline-derived CDR1 and CDR2 are LNHNV and YYDKDF (reference sequence). Trimming removed 3 bases at V and 2 bases at J, with 5 bases between. This CDR3 has 12 amino acids. The CDR3 is CATSRGTYEQYF. CDR3 in DNA: TGTGCCACCAGCAGGGGGACCTACGAGCAGTACTTC. Full variable domain (remainder filled in from reference TRBV15 and TRBJ2-7): DAMVIQNPRYQVTQFGKPVTLSCSQTLNHNVMYWYQQKSSQAPKLLFHYYDKDFNNEADTPDNFQSRRPNTSFCFLDIRSPGLGDTAMYLCATSRGTYEQYFGPGTRLTVT.

The CDR3, as DNA: TGTGCCATCAAGGGCGACAACACAGATACGCAGTATTTT. Protein product: CAIKGDNTDTQYF. The gene calls are TRBV10-3 and TRBJ2-3, with D unclear. The CDR3 runs 13 residues. Germline V CDR1 and CDR2: ENHRY, SYGVKD. V was trimmed by 7 bases and J by 2 bases, leaving 10 bases between them.

The genes are TRBV6-5 and TRBJ1-5; TRBD1 matches 9 bases. This CDR3 region has 13 residues. CDR1 and CDR2 (germline): MNHEY, SVGAGI. V lost 7 bases to trimming and J lost 4 bases; unmatched junction nucleotides: 2. This CDR3 reads CASNDRGNQPQHF. CDR3 sequence (DNA): TGTGCCAGCAACGACAGGGGGAATCAGCCCCAGCATTTT.